A single sample is the source of the 3 T cell receptor beta chains below, sequenced in a study of cytomegalovirus exposure and HLA in healthy donors. Primers for the PCR totalled 60 Vbeta and 13 Jbeta. The protocol was immunoSEQ multiplex PCR, while the TCRdb copy is restricted to in-frame clones and leaves out a portion. This repertoire shows about 270,000 clones, 65% to 85% found once; its top ten account for about 2.2%. Input material: PBMCs. Source of these receptors: a female donor in good health and CMV-seronegative.

The V gene is TRBV18, the J gene TRBJ2-2, with 11 bases lining up with TRBD2. V was pared by 3 bases and J by 5 bases, with 2 bases of the junction left unmatched. The germline V gene encodes CDR1 KGHSH and CDR2 LQKENI. The CDR3 extends over 15 amino acids. DNA for the CDR3: TGTGCCAGCTCACCCAGACTAGCGGGAACCGGGGAGCTGTTTTTT. Encoded protein: CASSPRLAGTGELFF. Using reference TRBV18 and TRBJ2-2 for the parts outside the CDR3, the full variable domain is NAGVMQNPRHLVRRRGQEARLRCSPMKGHSHVYWYRQLPEEGLKFMVYLQKENIIDESGMPKERFSAEFPKEGPSILRIQQVVRGDSAAYFCASSPRLAGTGELFFGEGSRLTVL.

The count of this clone is one. The chain recombines TRBV5-1 with TRBJ2-7, with D perhaps TRBD2 (5 bases). Germline values: CDR1 SGHRS, CDR2 YFSETQ. The V gene lost 4 bases and the J gene lost 6 bases, with 11 bases spanning the gap. This CDR3 region has 12 residues. The CDR3 loop is CASSITRGEQYF. CDR3 DNA sequence: TGCGCCAGCAGCATAACTAGAGGCGAGCAGTACTTC. Full variable domain (rest looked up from reference TRBV5-1 and TRBJ2-7): KAGVTQTPRYLIKTRGQQVTLSCSPISGHRSVSWYQQTPGQGLQFLFEYFSETQRNKGNFPGRFSGRQFSNSRSEMNVSTLELGDSALYLCASSITRGEQYFGPGTRLTVT.

This clone came up a few times. This chain uses TRBV27 with TRBJ1-1; D possibly corresponds to TRBD1 (5 bases). This CDR3 region has 15 residues. Trimming shortened V by 3 bases and J by 7 bases, and 18 bases separated the two germline ends. Germline-derived CDR1 and CDR2 are MNHEY and SMNVEV (reference sequence). The CDR3 spells CASSFLTGPGDEAFF. For the CDR3, the DNA is TGTGCCAGCAGTTTCCTGACCGGCCCGGGGGATGAAGCTTTCTTT.